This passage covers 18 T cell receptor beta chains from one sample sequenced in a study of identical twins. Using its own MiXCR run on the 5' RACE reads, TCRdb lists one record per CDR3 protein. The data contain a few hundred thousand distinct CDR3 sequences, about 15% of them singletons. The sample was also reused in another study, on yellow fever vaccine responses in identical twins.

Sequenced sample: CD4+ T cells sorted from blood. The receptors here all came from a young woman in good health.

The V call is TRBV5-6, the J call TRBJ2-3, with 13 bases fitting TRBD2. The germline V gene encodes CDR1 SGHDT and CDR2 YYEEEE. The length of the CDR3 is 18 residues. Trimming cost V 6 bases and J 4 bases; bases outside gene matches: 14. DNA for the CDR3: TGTGCCAGCATGAAAATGATGGGACTAGCGGGATTTTCAGATACGCAGTATTTT. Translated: CASMKMMGLAGFSDTQYF.

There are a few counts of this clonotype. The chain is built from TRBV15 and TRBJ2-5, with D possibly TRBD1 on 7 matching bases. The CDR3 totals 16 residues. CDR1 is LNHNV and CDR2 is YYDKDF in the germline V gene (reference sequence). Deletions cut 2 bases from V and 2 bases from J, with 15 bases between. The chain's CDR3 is CATSRSASGGQETQYF. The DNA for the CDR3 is TGTGCCACCAGCAGATCTGCGTCAGGGGGGCAAGAGACCCAGTACTTC. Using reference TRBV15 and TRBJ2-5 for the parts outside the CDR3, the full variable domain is DAMVIQNPRYQVTQFGKPVTLSCSQTLNHNVMYWYQQKSSQAPKLLFHYYDKDFNNEADTPDNFQSRRPNTSFCFLDIRSPGLGDTAMYLCATSRSASGGQETQYFGPGTRLLVL.

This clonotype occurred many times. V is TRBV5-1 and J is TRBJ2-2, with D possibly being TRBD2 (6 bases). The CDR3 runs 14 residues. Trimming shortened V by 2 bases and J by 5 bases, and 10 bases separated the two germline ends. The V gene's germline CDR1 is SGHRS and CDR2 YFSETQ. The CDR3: CASSFGEVTGELFF. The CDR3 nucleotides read TGCGCCAGCAGCTTTGGGGAGGTGACCGGGGAGCTGTTTTTT.

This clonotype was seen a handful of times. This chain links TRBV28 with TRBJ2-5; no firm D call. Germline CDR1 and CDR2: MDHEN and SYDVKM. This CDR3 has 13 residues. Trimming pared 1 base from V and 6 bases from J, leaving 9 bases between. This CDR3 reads CASSLSPSKTQYF. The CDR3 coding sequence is TGTGCCAGCAGTTTATCCCCTTCGAAGACCCAGTACTTC.

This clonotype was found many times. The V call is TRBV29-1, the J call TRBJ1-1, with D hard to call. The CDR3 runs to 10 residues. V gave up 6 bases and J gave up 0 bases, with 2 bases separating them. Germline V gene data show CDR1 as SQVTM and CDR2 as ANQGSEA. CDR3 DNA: TGCAGCGTGATGAACACTGAAGCTTTCTTT. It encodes CSVMNTEAFF.

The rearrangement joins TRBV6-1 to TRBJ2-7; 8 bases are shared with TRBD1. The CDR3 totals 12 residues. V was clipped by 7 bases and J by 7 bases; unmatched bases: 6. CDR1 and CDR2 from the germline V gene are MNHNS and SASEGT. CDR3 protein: CASTTGVREQYV. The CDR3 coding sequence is TGTGCCAGCACGACAGGGGTACGGGAGCAGTACGTC.

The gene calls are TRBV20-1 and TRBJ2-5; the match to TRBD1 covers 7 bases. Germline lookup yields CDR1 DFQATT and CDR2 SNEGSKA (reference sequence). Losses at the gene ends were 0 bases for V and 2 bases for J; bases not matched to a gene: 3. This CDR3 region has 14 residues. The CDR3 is CSARDQQGQETQYF. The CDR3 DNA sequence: TGCAGTGCTAGAGACCAACAGGGGCAAGAGACCCAGTACTTC.

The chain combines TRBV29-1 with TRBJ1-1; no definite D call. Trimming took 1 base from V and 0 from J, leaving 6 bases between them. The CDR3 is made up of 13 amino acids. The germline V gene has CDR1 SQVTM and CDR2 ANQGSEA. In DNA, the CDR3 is TGCAGCGTTGAAGTAGTCATGAACACTGAAGCTTTCTTT. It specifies CSVEVVMNTEAFF.

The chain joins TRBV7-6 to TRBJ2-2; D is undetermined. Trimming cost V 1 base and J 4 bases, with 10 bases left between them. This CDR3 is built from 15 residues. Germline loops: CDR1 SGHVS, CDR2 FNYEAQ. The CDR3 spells CASSLDRQSTGELFF. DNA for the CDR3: TGTGCCAGCAGCTTAGATCGCCAGTCCACCGGGGAGCTGTTTTTT.

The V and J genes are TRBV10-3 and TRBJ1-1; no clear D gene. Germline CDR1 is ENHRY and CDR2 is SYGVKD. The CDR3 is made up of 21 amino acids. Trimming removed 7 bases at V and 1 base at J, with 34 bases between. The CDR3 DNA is TGTGCCATCAAAGCGGCGGGAGGGCGGGTTTTTTCAGGTTTGGCGAACACTGAAGCTTTCTTT. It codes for CAIKAAGGRVFSGLANTEAFF.

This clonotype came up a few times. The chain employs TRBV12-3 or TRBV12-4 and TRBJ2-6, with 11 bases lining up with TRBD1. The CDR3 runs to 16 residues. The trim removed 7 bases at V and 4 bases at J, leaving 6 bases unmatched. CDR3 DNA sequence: TGTGCCAGCACCAGGGACAGGGGGTTCGGGGCCAACGTCCTGACTTTC. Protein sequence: CASTRDRGFGANVLTF.

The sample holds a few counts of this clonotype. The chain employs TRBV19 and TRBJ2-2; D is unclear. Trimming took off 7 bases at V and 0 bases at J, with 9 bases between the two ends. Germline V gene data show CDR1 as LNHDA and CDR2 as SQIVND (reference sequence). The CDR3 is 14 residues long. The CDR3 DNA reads TGTGCCAGTAAGCAGAATGCGAACACCGGGGAGCTGTTTTTT. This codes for CASKQNANTGELFF. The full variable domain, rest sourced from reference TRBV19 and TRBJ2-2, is DGGITQSPKYLFRKEGQNVTLSCEQNLNHDAMYWYRQDPGQGLRLIYYSQIVNDFQKGDIAEGYSVSREKKESFPLTVTSAQKNPTAFYLCASKQNANTGELFFGEGSRLTVL.

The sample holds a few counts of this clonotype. The CDR3 region is CASSLDRGRGPYQETQYF. DNA of the CDR3: TGCGCCAGCAGCTTGGATAGGGGCAGGGGACCATACCAAGAGACCCAGTACTTC. The chain is built from TRBV5-1 and TRBJ2-5; tentative D call: TRBD1 (6 bases). Germline V CDR1 and CDR2: SGHRS, YFSETQ. The CDR3 length is 18 residues. V dropped 0 bases and J dropped 0 bases, with 18 bases sitting between them.

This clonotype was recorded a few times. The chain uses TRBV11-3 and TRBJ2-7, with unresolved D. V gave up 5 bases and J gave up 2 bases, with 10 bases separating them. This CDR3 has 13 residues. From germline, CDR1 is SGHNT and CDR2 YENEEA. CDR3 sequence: CASSKLGTYEQYF. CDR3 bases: TGTGCCAGCAGCAAACTGGGAACCTACGAGCAGTACTTC.

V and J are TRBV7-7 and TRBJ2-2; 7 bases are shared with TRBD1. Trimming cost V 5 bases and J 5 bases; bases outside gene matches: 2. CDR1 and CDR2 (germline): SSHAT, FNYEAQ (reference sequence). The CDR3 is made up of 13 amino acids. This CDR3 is CASSRDRTGELFF. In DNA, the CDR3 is TGTGCCAGCAGCCGGGACAGAACCGGGGAGCTGTTTTTT.

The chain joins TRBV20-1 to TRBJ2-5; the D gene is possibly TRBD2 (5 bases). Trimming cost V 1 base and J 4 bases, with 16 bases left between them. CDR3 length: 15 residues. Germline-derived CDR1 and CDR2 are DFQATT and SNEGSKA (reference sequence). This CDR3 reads CSARVDLAHSETQYF. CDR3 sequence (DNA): TGCAGTGCTAGAGTCGACCTAGCCCATTCAGAGACCCAGTACTTC.

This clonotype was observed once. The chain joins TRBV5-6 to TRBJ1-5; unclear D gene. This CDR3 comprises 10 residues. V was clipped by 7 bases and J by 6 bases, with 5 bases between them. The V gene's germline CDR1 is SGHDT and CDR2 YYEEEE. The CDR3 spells CASRSQPQHF. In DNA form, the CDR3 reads TGTGCCAGCCGGAGTCAGCCCCAGCATTTT.

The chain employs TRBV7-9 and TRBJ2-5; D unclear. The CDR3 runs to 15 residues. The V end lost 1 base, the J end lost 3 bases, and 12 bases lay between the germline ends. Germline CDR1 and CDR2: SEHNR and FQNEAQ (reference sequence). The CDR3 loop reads CASSLGGGREETQYF. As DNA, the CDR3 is TGTGCCAGCAGCTTAGGAGGTGGGCGCGAAGAGACCCAGTACTTC. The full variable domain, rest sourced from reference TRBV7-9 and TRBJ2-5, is DTGVSQNPRHKITKRGQNVTFRCDPISEHNRLYWYRQTLGQGPEFLTYFQNEAQLEKSRLLSDRFSAERPKGSFSTLEIQRTEQGDSAMYLCASSLGGGREETQYFGPGTRLLVL.